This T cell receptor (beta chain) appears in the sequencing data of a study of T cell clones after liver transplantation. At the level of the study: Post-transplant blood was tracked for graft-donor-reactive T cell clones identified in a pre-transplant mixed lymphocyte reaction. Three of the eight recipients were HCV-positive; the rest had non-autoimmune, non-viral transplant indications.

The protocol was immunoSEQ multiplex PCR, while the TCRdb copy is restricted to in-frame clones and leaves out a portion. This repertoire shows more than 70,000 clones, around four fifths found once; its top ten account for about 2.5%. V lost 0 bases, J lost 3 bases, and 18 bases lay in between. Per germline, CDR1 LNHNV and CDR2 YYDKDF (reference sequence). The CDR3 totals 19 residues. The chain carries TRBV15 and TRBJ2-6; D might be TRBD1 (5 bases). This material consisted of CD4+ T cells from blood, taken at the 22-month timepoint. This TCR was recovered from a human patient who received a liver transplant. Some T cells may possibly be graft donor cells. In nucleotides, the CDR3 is TGTGCCACCAGCAGAGATCCTACCCAGGGCCAGGTTGGGGCCAACGTCCTGACTTTC. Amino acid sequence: CATSRDPTQGQVGANVLTF.